The source of this T cell receptor (beta chain) is a study of regulatory T cells in long-lasting Graves disease. Study as a whole: Antithyroid drug intake by newly diagnosed Graves' patients had lasted under 3 months.

This CDR3 is built from 14 residues. V lost 2 bases to trimming and J lost 4 bases, with 11 bases between them. The V gene's germline CDR1 is ENHRY and CDR2 SYGVKD. The time point here: newly diagnosed GD, antithyroid drugs for less than 3 months. PBMC RNA was the source of the TCR library. Diagnosing Graves' disease relied on the American Thyroid Association guidelines. Arm-PCR of CDR3 regions and iRepertoire HTBI primers were the basis on which TCR beta libraries were built. TCRdb processed the multiplex PCR reads anew with MiXCR; each CDR3 protein has one entry. The table records 400,000 to 650,000 distinct CDR3 sequences, 16% of them present only once. These data also formed part of another study, on T cells in Graves' hyperthyroidism and ophthalmopathy. That investigation notes: Hyperthyroidism, newly diagnosed and lasting under 2 months, affected patients aged 18 to 65.

This sequence joins TRBV10-3 and TRBJ2-5; D not resolved. Specimen: peripheral blood mononuclear cells (PBMCs), collected at new diagnosis, from a patient treated with antithyroid drugs. This clonotype was obtained from a middle-aged woman with Graves disease. The CDR3 reads CAISEGQASETQYF. The CDR3 DNA sequence: TGTGCCATCAGTGAGGGGCAGGCGTCAGAGACCCAGTACTTC.